Presented here are 11 T cell receptor beta chains from one specimen sequenced in a study of T cell responses to AZD1222 COVID-19 vaccine (dated by TCRdb to the early 2020s). In light of the paper, this sample's time point label describes: about 28 days (+/-7) after the second vaccine dose. The protocol used for the library was the immunoSEQ multiplex PCR assay. TCRdb re-hosts the immuneACCESS table, in-frame sequences only. Its copies lack some clones; in the studies checked, an unresolved V gene accounts for under half of them, and the cause for the rest is not known. The sample yields 120,000 to 150,000 clones; around nine tenths were counted once. The ten largest account for around 1.7% of the sample. This material consisted of peripheral blood, taken 28 days after the second AZD1222 dose. These receptors were collected from an adult who received the AZD1222 COVID-19 vaccine.

The rearrangement uses TRBV6-5 and TRBJ2-3; D is possibly TRBD1 (5 bases). The CDR3 has 15 residues. Trimming took off 0 bases at V and 6 bases at J, with 13 bases between the two ends. The V gene's germline CDR1 is MNHEY and CDR2 SVGAGI. CDR3 DNA sequence: TGTGCCAGCAGTTACTCGGGGCAGGGTAGTGATACGCAGTATTTT. It encodes CASSYSGQGSDTQYF.

This rearrangement joins TRBV3-1 (or the pseudogene TRBV3-2) to TRBJ2-7; 8 nucleotides agree with TRBD2. V was clipped by 4 bases and J by 3 bases; unmatched bases: 14. This CDR3 comprises 17 residues. Germline lookup yields CDR1 LGHDT and CDR2 YNNKEL (reference sequence). CDR3 DNA: TGTGCCAGCAGCCGGCAAAGTAGCGGGGTAAGAGGCTACGAGCAGTACTTC. Its translation is CASSRQSSGVRGYEQYF.

A single count supports this clone. The V call is TRBV4-2, the J call TRBJ1-2, with D uncertain. The germline CDR1 and CDR2 sequences are LGHNA and YNFKEQ. V was cut by 0 bases and J by 0 bases, with 11 bases left in between. The CDR3 loop spans 16 amino acids. CDR3 nucleotide sequence: TGTGCCAGCAGCCAAGATTTAGGCAACGCTAACTATGGCTACACCTTC. This translates into CASSQDLGNANYGYTF.

This rearrangement joins TRBV19 to TRBJ2-3, with 7 bases aligning to TRBD2. Germline CDR1 is LNHDA and CDR2 is SQIVND (reference sequence). There are 16 residues in the CDR3. After removal of 7 bases from V and 5 bases from J, the junction contained 15 bases not matched to a gene. As DNA, the CDR3 is TGTGCCAGTAAGTCTAGCGGCCCTAACCATCAAGATACGCAGTATTTT. This codes for CASKSSGPNHQDTQYF.

The J gene is TRBJ1-2, the V gene TRBV3-1 (or the pseudogene TRBV3-2); no definite D call. The CDR3 is 14 amino acids. Trimming cost V 0 bases and J 1 base, with 6 bases left between them. Germline-derived CDR1 and CDR2 are LGHDT and YNNKEL (reference sequence). For the CDR3, the DNA is TGTGCCAGCAGCCAAGATCACAGTAACTATGGCTACACCTTC. It yields the protein CASSQDHSNYGYTF.

This chain links TRBV7-8 with TRBJ2-7; the D is unclear. Looked up from germline, CDR1 is SGHVS and CDR2 is FQNEAQ. CDR3 size: 13 residues. Trimming removed 2 bases at V and 6 bases at J, with 11 bases between. CDR3 sequence: CASSLNLPIEQYF. The CDR3 region has the DNA TGTGCCAGCAGCTTAAACCTGCCAATCGAGCAGTACTTC. The full variable domain, rest sourced from reference TRBV7-8 and TRBJ2-7, is GAGVSQSPRYKVAKRGQDVALRCDPISGHVSLFWYQQALGQGPEFLTYFQNEAQLDKSGLPSDRFFAERPEGSVSTLKIQRTQQEDSAVYLCASSLNLPIEQYFGPGTRLTVT.

About this clone itself: Within the sample, other DNA sequences also encode this same CDR3. The J gene is TRBJ1-4, the V gene TRBV2; TRBD1 aligns across 7 bases. J was trimmed by 1 base and V by 5 bases; bases with no gene match: 1. This CDR3 has 14 amino acids. Germline V CDR1 and CDR2: SNHLY, FYNNEI. CDR3 sequence: CASSNRGTNEKLFF. The CDR3 region has the DNA TGTGCCAGCAGTAACAGGGGAACTAATGAAAAACTGTTTTTT.

CDR3 sequence: CATSDGSYEQYF. The CDR3, as DNA: TGTGCCACCAGTGATGGTAGTTACGAGCAGTACTTC. The chain combines TRBV24-1 with TRBJ2-7; D is unclear. Trimming took 3 bases from V and 4 from J, leaving 6 bases between them. This CDR3 comprises 12 residues. Looked up from germline, CDR1 is KGHDR and CDR2 is SFDVKD.

V and J are TRBV30 and TRBJ1-4; no reliable D call. This CDR3 is 14 amino acids long. Germline loops: CDR1 GTSNPN, CDR2 SVGIG (reference sequence). V shed 0 bases and J shed 4 bases, with 9 bases lying between them. This chain's CDR3 is CAWSVKFGNEKLFF. The DNA of the CDR3 is TGTGCCTGGAGTGTTAAGTTTGGTAATGAAAAACTGTTTTTT.

This rearrangement joins TRBV28 to TRBJ2-1, with 10 bases aligning to TRBD2. This CDR3 contains 14 residues. The ends lost 6 bases at V and 5 bases at J; junction bases unmatched: 4. Germline V gene data show CDR1 as MDHEN and CDR2 as SYDVKM. CDR3 in DNA: TGTGCCAGCAGCCGGACTAGCGGTGACAATGAGCAGTTCTTC. Translation: CASSRTSGDNEQFF.

The sample holds one count of this clone. V and J are TRBV19 and TRBJ1-3; 7 bases are shared with TRBD1. CDR1 LNHDA and CDR2 SQIVND come from the germline V gene (reference sequence). The CDR3 totals 17 residues. Trimming at V came to 7 bases and at J to 3 bases, leaving 15 bases not matched to a gene. The CDR3 nucleotides are TGTGCCAGTACCCAGGGGGTCAGTCGAAACCGTGGAAACACCATATATTTT. Translated, it gives CASTQGVSRNRGNTIYF.